Presented here are 12 T cell receptor beta chains from one specimen sequenced in a study of CD8+ T cells in alopecia areata. The authors extracted RNA and reverse transcribed it into cDNA as the sequencing template. Using immunoSEQ multiplex PCR, the repertoire was profiled, and TCRdb retains in-frame clones only, with some absent. This sample has about 92,000 clones; around 44% occur once, and the top ten carry around 18%. Treatment reported: oral pan-JAK inhibitor, 5-10 mg twice daily. Sequences were derived from CD8+ T cells sorted from blood, sampled at week 24, from a patient treated with tofacitinib. The receptors here all came from a human donor with alopecia areata.

This clone was seen a few times. V and J are TRBV6-5 and TRBJ2-1, with TRBD2 identical over 8 bases. Per germline, CDR1 MNHEY and CDR2 SVGAGI. The V segment lost 5 bases and the J segment 6 bases; nucleotides outside the gene matches: 6. This CDR3 contains 14 residues. CDR3 nucleotide sequence: TGTGCCAGCAGTCCTCGGACTAGCATCAATGAGCAGTTCTTC. It yields the protein CASSPRTSINEQFF.

The chain combines TRBV2 with TRBJ2-1; a possible D gene is TRBD1 (5 bases). CDR1 and CDR2 (germline): SNHLY, FYNNEI. Trimming removed 3 bases at V and 6 bases at J, with 6 bases between. The CDR3 contains 12 residues. CDR3 protein: CASSDDSNEQFF. CDR3 DNA sequence: TGTGCCAGCAGTGACGACAGCAATGAGCAGTTCTTC. Full variable domain (missing parts from reference TRBV2 and TRBJ2-1): EPEVTQTPSHQVTQMGQEVILRCVPISNHLYFYWYRQILGQKVEFLVSFYNNEISEKSEIFDDQFSVERPDGSNFTLKIRSTKLEDSAMYFCASSDDSNEQFFGPGTRLTVL.

The chain employs TRBV4-3 and TRBJ2-1; D not certain. Germline loops: CDR1 LGHNA, CDR2 YSLEER. The CDR3 totals 14 residues. V gave up 2 bases and J gave up 2 bases, with 7 bases separating them. CDR3: CASSQFGTYNEQFF. CDR3 nucleotides: TGCGCCAGCAGCCAATTTGGCACCTACAATGAGCAGTTCTTC.

This clone was seen a handful of times. CDR3 in DNA: TGTGCCAGCAGCTTGATGGGCGGCGGGCAGTTCTACAATGAGCAGTTCTTC. The encoded protein is CASSLMGGGQFYNEQFF. V gene TRBV5-6 combines with J gene TRBJ2-1; weak D call: TRBD2 (5 bases). The CDR3 has 17 residues. CDR1 and CDR2 from the germline V gene are SGHDT and YYEEEE. The V gene lost 1 base and the J gene lost 3 bases, with 17 bases spanning the gap.

The V and J genes are TRBV5-1 and TRBJ2-1, with 12 bases that match TRBD2. The CDR3 spans 15 residues. Trimming removed 0 bases from V and 5 bases from J; junction bases left unmatched: 0. Per germline, CDR1 SGHRS and CDR2 YFSETQ. Here the CDR3 reads CASSLASGRDNEQFF. The CDR3 nucleotides read TGCGCCAGCAGCTTGGCTAGCGGGAGGGACAATGAGCAGTTCTTC.

V gene TRBV29-1 combines with J gene TRBJ2-1, with TRBD1 as a possible D gene (6 bases). V gave up 6 bases and J gave up 4 bases, with 25 bases separating them. The length of the CDR3 is 17 residues. Germline CDR1 reads SQVTM; CDR2 reads ANQGSEA. CDR3 residues: CSVPGVAGARNYNEQFF. The CDR3, as DNA: TGCAGCGTCCCAGGGGTCGCCGGGGCCCGAAATTACAATGAGCAGTTCTTC.

J is TRBJ2-7 and V is TRBV4-1, with D perhaps matching TRBD1 or TRBD2 (5 bases each). The V gene's germline CDR1 is MGHRA and CDR2 YSYEKL. V lost 1 base to trimming and J lost 1 base, with 11 bases between them. CDR3 length: 15 amino acids. The CDR3 DNA follows: TGCGCCAGCAGCCAAGCAGGGACGGGTTCCTACGAGCAGTACTTC. This translates into CASSQAGTGSYEQYF.

The chain is built from TRBV19 and TRBJ2-1; D is uncertain. V was shortened by 3 bases and J by 2 bases, with 17 bases between the two germline ends. The germline CDR1 and CDR2 sequences are LNHDA and SQIVND (reference sequence). The CDR3 sequence is 17 residues long. The CDR3 here is CASSIGPLLSTYNEQFF. Written as DNA, the CDR3 is TGTGCCAGTAGTATCGGGCCGTTGTTAAGTACCTACAATGAGCAGTTCTTC.

This clone was seen more than once but under ten times. This sequence joins TRBV6-4 and TRBJ1-1; D gene uncertain. CDR1 is MRHNA, CDR2 SNTAGT, per germline. V dropped 3 bases and J dropped 1 base, with 12 bases sitting between them. CDR3 size: 15 residues. This chain's CDR3 is CASSEGFVGNTEAFF. DNA for the CDR3: TGTGCCAGCAGTGAAGGTTTTGTGGGGAACACTGAAGCTTTCTTT.

The V gene is TRBV5-1, the J gene TRBJ2-7, with D possibly matching TRBD2 (6 bases). The CDR3 length is 15 residues. CDR1 is SGHRS, CDR2 YFSETQ, per germline. Trimming cost V 1 base and J 0 bases, with 11 bases left between them. CDR3 loop: CASSLSPGSSYEQYF. The CDR3 nucleotides read TGCGCCAGCAGCTTGTCGCCCGGGAGCTCCTACGAGCAGTACTTC.

The V call is TRBV5-8, the J call TRBJ2-6; D is unclear. V shed 0 bases and J shed 0 bases, with 4 bases lying between them. Germline CDR1 is SGHTS and CDR2 is YDEGEE. The CDR3 is 15 amino acids. The CDR3 nucleotides read TGTGCCAGCAGCTTGGAGACCTCTGGGGCCAACGTCCTGACTTTC. Its translation: CASSLETSGANVLTF. The full variable domain, its missing parts supplied by reference TRBV5-8 and TRBJ2-6, is EAGVTQSPTHLIKTRGQQATLRCSPISGHTSVYWYQQALGLGLQFLLWYDEGEERNRGNFPPRFSGRQFPNYSSELNVNALELEDSALYLCASSLETSGANVLTFGAGSRLTVL.

The V and J genes are TRBV29-1 and TRBJ1-1; weak D call: TRBD1 (6 bases). Germline V gene sequence: CDR1 SQVTM, CDR2 ANQGSEA. The CDR3 has 13 amino acids. Trimming removed 4 bases at V and 3 bases at J, with 12 bases between. The DNA for the CDR3 is TGCAGCGTTGCCCTAGGGGGGTACACTGAAGCTTTCTTT. Translating gives CSVALGGYTEAFF. Based on the CDR3 plus reference TRBV29-1 and TRBJ1-1, the full variable domain is SAVISQKPSRDICQRGTSLTIQCQVDSQVTMMFWYRQQPGQSLTLIATANQGSEATYESGFVIDKFPISRPNLTFSTLTVSNMSPEDSSIYLCSVALGGYTEAFFGQGTRLTVV.